This T cell receptor beta chain comes out of a study of T-cell memory formation after mild COVID-19. Looked up from germline, CDR1 is MNHEY and CDR2 is SMNVEV (reference sequence). With V trimmed by 4 bases and J by 0 bases, 7 bases remained unmatched. The CDR3 contains 19 residues. Using its own MiXCR run on the 5' RACE reads, TCRdb lists one record per CDR3 protein. This table holds about 560,000 distinct CDR3 sequences, roughly 17% found once. The chain joins TRBV27 to TRBJ2-2; TRBD2 matches at 14 bases. This receptor was taken from an adult woman who had mild COVID-19 (a few samples of this study predate the infection). Cell type and time point are not known. Sequenced: PBMCs or a T cell subset sorted from them (not recorded which). CDR3 region: CASSSLRLAGGSNTGELFF. CDR3 in DNA: TGTGCCAGCAGTTCACTGCGACTAGCGGGAGGGTCGAACACCGGGGAGCTGTTTTTT.